These 9 T cell receptor beta chains came from one sample sequenced in a study of shared clonotypes between healthy human individuals. Sequenced by immunoSEQ multiplex PCR; TCRdb stores in-frame clones only, minus some. This table has about 1 million clones, about 76% appearing once. Sequenced input: memory CD4+ T cells sorted from blood. Subset noted: CD45RA-negative fraction. The receptors shown here come from a man aged 18-30 years in good health.

This clone was observed a single time. The chain combines TRBV9 with TRBJ1-1; TRBD1 agrees at 9 bases. The CDR3 sequence is 14 residues long. J lost 5 bases, V lost 4 bases, and 6 bases had no gene match. The V gene's germline CDR1 is SGDLS and CDR2 YYNGEE. The CDR3 loop is CASSPGQGRTEAFF. The CDR3 nucleotides are TGTGCCAGCAGCCCAGGACAGGGGAGGACTGAAGCTTTCTTT.

The chain couples TRBV5-1 to TRBJ1-1; D possibly corresponds to TRBD1 (5 bases). Germline CDR1 and CDR2: SGHRS and YFSETQ. The CDR3 runs 15 residues. Trimming shortened V by 5 bases and J by 0 bases, and 14 bases separated the two germline ends. CDR3 DNA: TGCGCCAGCAGGAGGGACCCCGGCATGAACACTGAAGCTTTCTTT. It is translated as CASRRDPGMNTEAFF. Full variable domain (outside the CDR3, taken from reference TRBV5-1 and TRBJ1-1): KAGVTQTPRYLIKTRGQQVTLSCSPISGHRSVSWYQQTPGQGLQFLFEYFSETQRNKGNFPGRFSGRQFSNSRSEMNVSTLELGDSALYLCASRRDPGMNTEAFFGQGTRLTVV.

The chain is built from TRBV4-3 and TRBJ2-7; 7 positions agree with TRBD2. CDR3 length equals 13 residues. Trimming at V came to 0 bases and at J to 9 bases, leaving 5 bases not matched to a gene. Germline lookup yields CDR1 LGHNA and CDR2 YSLEER. CDR3 sequence: CASSQDSGGRQYF. The CDR3 DNA follows: TGCGCCAGCAGCCAAGATTCTGGCGGGAGGCAGTACTTC.

The J gene is TRBJ1-1, the V gene TRBV6-5; D call uncertain. This CDR3 has 13 amino acids. V lost 6 bases and J 1 base, leaving 9 bases between the germline ends. Looked up from germline, CDR1 is MNHEY and CDR2 is SVGAGI. The CDR3 sequence: CASRIHRNTEAFF. CDR3 bases: TGTGCCAGCAGGATACACAGGAACACTGAAGCTTTCTTT.

This clone was found a few times. The sample contains more than one DNA sequence encoding this CDR3. The V gene is TRBV7-9, the J gene TRBJ1-5; 7 bases agree with TRBD1. Germline V gene lookup returns CDR1 SEHNR and CDR2 FQNEAQ (reference sequence). The CDR3 spans 14 residues. V gave up 4 bases and J gave up 2 bases; unmatched junction bases: 2. DNA of the CDR3: TGTGCCAGCAGCTCCGGGACAGGCAATCAGCCCCAGCATTTT. Its translation is CASSSGTGNQPQHF.

Only a few counts were recorded for this clone. Other DNA sequences in the sample encode the same CDR3. The chain recombines TRBV4-1 with TRBJ2-6; D call uncertain. Deletions cut 0 bases from V and 0 bases from J, with 3 bases between. Germline V gene sequence: CDR1 MGHRA, CDR2 YSYEKL. The CDR3 loop spans 15 amino acids. The CDR3: CASSQDGSGANVLTF. CDR3 nucleotide sequence: TGCGCCAGCAGCCAAGACGGCTCTGGGGCCAACGTCCTGACTTTC.

The V and J genes are TRBV18 and TRBJ2-6; possible D gene TRBD1, 5 bases. The ends were cut back, 4 bases at V and 0 bases at J, with 10 bases in the middle. The germline CDR1 and CDR2 sequences are KGHSH and LQKENI. The CDR3 extends over 16 amino acids. This CDR3 reads CASSRAGFSGANVLTF. The CDR3 nucleotides read TGTGCCAGCTCACGAGCAGGGTTCTCTGGGGCCAACGTCCTGACTTTC.

This chain joins TRBV30 and TRBJ2-5; weak D call: TRBD1 (8 bases). The germline gives CDR1 GTSNPN, CDR2 SVGIG (reference sequence). The CDR3 has 13 amino acids. V was clipped by 2 bases and J by 7 bases, with 14 bases between them. DNA of the CDR3: TGTGCCTGGAGTTACACAGGGGGGGGGACCCAGTACTTC. It specifies CAWSYTGGGTQYF.

V usage is TRBV2 and J usage is TRBJ2-7; TRBD1 agrees at 10 bases. CDR1 is SNHLY, CDR2 FYNNEI, per germline. V lost 2 bases to trimming and J lost 4 bases; unmatched junction nucleotides: 5. The CDR3 loop spans 15 amino acids. CDR3 nucleotide sequence: TGTGCCAGCAGTGAATCCCCGGGACAGGGGTACGAGCAGTACTTC. Its translation is CASSESPGQGYEQYF.